One sample yielded the 29 T cell receptor beta chains listed below, sequenced in a study of OX40 agonist ivuxolimab in advanced cancers. Sequencing was performed with immunoSEQ multiplex PCR; in TCRdb, only in-frame clones are kept and a portion is missing. The sample has 65,000 to 95,000 clones, nearly 90% seen once. Sequencing used CD4+ or CD8+ T cells sorted from blood, obtained in a trial of the OX40 agonist ivuxolimab. These receptors were obtained from an adult with an advanced solid tumor such as melanoma, head and neck, liver or kidney cancer.

The chain carries TRBV6-4 and TRBJ2-7; 9 bases fit TRBD2. This CDR3 has 15 residues. Per the germline V gene, CDR1 is MRHNA and CDR2 is SNTAGT. V lost 3 bases to trimming and J lost 4 bases; unmatched junction nucleotides: 7. CDR3 sequence: CASSERAGGRYEQYF. The CDR3 DNA is TGTGCCAGCAGTGAACGGGCGGGAGGGAGGTACGAGCAGTACTTC.

This chain uses TRBV19 with TRBJ2-6, with TRBD1 matching 9 bases. The J segment lost 4 bases and the V segment lost 10 bases, leaving 8 bases of the junction unmatched. Germline assignment: CDR1 LNHDA and CDR2 SQIVND (reference sequence). The CDR3 contains 15 residues. The CDR3 sequence: CATTRDRAGANVLTF. Written as DNA, the CDR3 is TGTGCCACCACACGGGACAGGGCCGGGGCCAACGTCCTGACTTTC.

The J gene is TRBJ2-1, the V gene TRBV9; 7 nucleotides line up with TRBD2. Germline loops: CDR1 SGDLS, CDR2 YYNGEE. The length of the CDR3 is 16 residues. J gave up 4 bases and V 0 bases, and 7 bases lay outside the gene matches. The DNA for the CDR3 is TGTGCCAGCAGCGTAGGGGTTAGCGGGCCATACAATGAGCAGTTCTTC. It is translated as CASSVGVSGPYNEQFF.

V usage is TRBV12-2 and J usage is TRBJ1-2. TRBV12-2 is a pseudogene. This CDR3 is built from 17 residues. Here the CDR3 DNA reads TGTGCAAGTCGCTTATGGATGTCGGCAGGCCACGTCGGGGGCTACACCTTC. It specifies CASRLWMSAGHVGGYTF.

The chain uses TRBV5-1 and TRBJ1-1; D not resolved. Germline V gene data show CDR1 as SGHRS and CDR2 as YFSETQ. The CDR3 sequence is 13 residues long. Trimming left V 2 bases short and J 1 base short, with 6 bases between. The CDR3: CASSFSENTEAFF. The DNA for the CDR3 is TGCGCCAGCAGCTTCTCAGAGAACACTGAAGCTTTCTTT.

The chain carries TRBV5-1 and TRBJ1-1; D may be TRBD1 (5 bases). In germline, CDR1 is SGHRS, CDR2 YFSETQ. The CDR3 contains 19 residues. The V and J ends lost 0 bases and 0 bases respectively, with 21 bases between them. CDR3 region: CASSLANVGGFVLNTEAFF. The CDR3 DNA follows: TGCGCCAGCAGCTTGGCCAATGTTGGGGGGTTCGTCCTGAACACTGAAGCTTTCTTT.

The chain couples TRBV6-5 to TRBJ1-2, with D perhaps matching TRBD1 (5 bases). Trimming took off 2 bases at V and 7 bases at J, with 14 bases between the two ends. The CDR3 length is 14 residues. Germline V gene lookup returns CDR1 MNHEY and CDR2 SVGAGI. CDR3 coding DNA: TGTGCCAGCAGTTACCTGGGGGGTGAGGGTGGCTACACCTTC. The encoded protein is CASSYLGGEGGYTF.

The chain couples TRBV18 to TRBJ2-7; a possible D gene is TRBD1 (5 bases). This CDR3 has 14 amino acids. Trimming pared 8 bases from V and 3 bases from J, leaving 17 bases between. Germline CDR1 KGHSH, CDR2 LQKENI. Here the CDR3 reads CASHTTASGYEQYF. DNA of the CDR3: TGTGCCAGCCATACGACAGCTTCAGGCTACGAGCAGTACTTC.

The rearrangement links TRBV2 to TRBJ2-1; 11 bases fit TRBD2. The CDR3 contains 15 residues. The germline V gene has CDR1 SNHLY and CDR2 FYNNEI. V lost 6 bases to trimming and J lost 4 bases; unmatched junction nucleotides: 5. The chain's CDR3 is CASRQLAGEYNEQFF. CDR3 DNA sequence: TGTGCCAGCAGGCAACTAGCGGGGGAATACAATGAGCAGTTCTTC.

CDR3 loop: CASSSAGGKETQYF. The CDR3 DNA is TGTGCCAGCAGTTCAGCGGGGGGGAAAGAGACCCAGTACTTC. V and J are TRBV2 and TRBJ2-5; 10 bases fit TRBD2. The CDR3 spans 14 residues. Germline V gives CDR1 SNHLY, CDR2 FYNNEI. V lost 5 bases, J lost 3 bases, and 3 bases stayed unmatched.

This sequence joins TRBV18 and TRBJ1-5, with D hard to call. V was cut by 2 bases and J by 5 bases, with 10 bases left in between. This CDR3 has 14 residues. Per the germline V gene, CDR1 is KGHSH and CDR2 is LQKENI. The chain's CDR3 is CASSPIMDHQPQHF. In DNA form, the CDR3 reads TGTGCCAGCTCACCAATAATGGATCATCAGCCCCAGCATTTT.

V is TRBV7-3 and J is TRBJ2-7; 8 nucleotides agree with TRBD1. Losses at the gene ends were 8 bases for V and 4 bases for J; bases not matched to a gene: 10. Germline V gene lookup returns CDR1 SGHTA and CDR2 FQGTGA. This CDR3 comprises 14 residues. In nucleotides, the CDR3 is TGTGCCAGCGCCGAAGCAGGGGGCGATTACGAGCAGTACTTC. It codes for CASAEAGGDYEQYF.

CDR3 protein: CASSLTGGSYGYTF. The CDR3 nucleotides read TGTGCCAGTAGTTTGACAGGGGGCAGCTATGGCTACACCTTC. This chain uses TRBV19 with TRBJ1-2; 10 bases line up with TRBD1. The CDR3 runs 14 residues. J was trimmed by 4 bases and V by 5 bases; bases with no gene match: 4. Germline V lookup: CDR1 LNHDA, CDR2 SQIVND (reference sequence).

CDR3 coding DNA: TGTGCCAGCAGCCATCGGAAGGACTTGCGCTCCTACAATGAGCAGTTCTTC. Protein: CASSHRKDLRSYNEQFF. This chain joins TRBV7-2 and TRBJ2-1, with a weak D call TRBD2 (5 bases). The CDR3 runs to 17 residues. The V end was cut by 5 bases, the J end by 0 bases, with 17 bases between. Germline CDR1 reads SGHTA; CDR2 reads FQGNSA.

The CDR3 protein is CASTLESSTEAFF. For the CDR3, the DNA is TGTGCCAGCACTCTAGAGTCGAGCACTGAAGCTTTCTTT. V is TRBV5-4 and J is TRBJ1-1, with D hard to call. Germline V gene sequence: CDR1 SGHNT, CDR2 YYREEE (reference sequence). This CDR3 comprises 13 residues. Trimming stripped 6 bases from V and 4 bases from J, with 13 bases between.

The chain employs TRBV5-5 and TRBJ2-5; 7 bases map to TRBD1. The CDR3 contains 13 residues. V was pared by 4 bases and J by 5 bases, with 5 bases of the junction left unmatched. Germline CDR1 reads SGHKS; CDR2 reads YYEKEE (reference sequence). CDR3 residues: CASSQTGSETQYF. The CDR3 region has the DNA TGTGCCAGCAGCCAGACAGGGTCCGAGACCCAGTACTTC.

This chain connects TRBV19 to TRBJ2-7; 11 bases align to TRBD1. V lost 6 bases, J lost 5 bases, and 9 bases stayed unmatched. This CDR3 spans 15 amino acids. CDR1 LNHDA and CDR2 SQIVND come from the germline V gene (reference sequence). The CDR3: CASSIKRTGGDEQYF. The CDR3 coding sequence is TGTGCCAGTAGCATTAAACGGACAGGGGGCGACGAGCAGTACTTC.

The chain links TRBV6-1 to TRBJ2-7, with 8 bases identical to TRBD1. Germline V lookup: CDR1 MNHNS, CDR2 SASEGT. V was clipped by 2 bases and J by 5 bases; unmatched bases: 5. The CDR3 covers 14 residues. The CDR3 DNA reads TGTGCCAGCAGTGAACAGGCAGGGGGCCACGAGCAGTACTTC. This sequence encodes CASSEQAGGHEQYF.

Written as DNA, the CDR3 is TGTGCCAGCAGCTTCCTGTCGAACAGGGGGCTCGGGGAGCTGTTTTTT. The encoded protein is CASSFLSNRGLGELFF. The V call is TRBV7-6, the J call TRBJ2-2; the match to TRBD1 covers 9 bases. The V gene's germline CDR1 is SGHVS and CDR2 FNYEAQ. With 3 bases clipped from V and 7 bases from J, the junction kept 9 bases outside the gene matches. The CDR3 is 16 residues long.

This sequence joins TRBV5-4 and TRBJ1-2; 7 bases agree with TRBD1. V lost 4 bases and J lost 2; bases outside the gene matches: 5. Germline V gene sequence: CDR1 SGHNT, CDR2 YYREEE (reference sequence). The CDR3 consists of 14 residues. The CDR3 DNA reads as TGTGCCAGCAGCGGGATACAGGGGAACTATGGCTACACCTTC. It encodes CASSGIQGNYGYTF.

The gene calls are TRBV29-1 and TRBJ2-1; 10 nucleotides agree with TRBD1. CDR3 length equals 13 residues. With V trimmed by 7 bases and J by 4 bases, 4 bases remained unmatched. CDR1 and CDR2 from the germline V gene are SQVTM and ANQGSEA. DNA for the CDR3: TGCAGCGCAGGACAGGGGGTGTACAATGAGCAGTTCTTC. Amino acid sequence: CSAGQGVYNEQFF.

CDR3 nucleotide sequence: TGCGCCAGCAGCTTGGATCGAGGACGTAATTCACCCCTCCACTTT. Residues: CASSLDRGRNSPLHF. This sequence joins TRBV5-1 and TRBJ1-6; D is ambiguous. The V and J ends lost 0 bases and 6 bases respectively, with 10 bases between them. CDR1 and CDR2 from the germline V gene are SGHRS and YFSETQ. The CDR3 is 15 residues long.

The chain uses TRBV18 and TRBJ2-7, with 11 bases aligning to TRBD2. Trimming at V came to 5 bases and at J to 6 bases, leaving 6 bases not matched to a gene. The CDR3 is 14 amino acids. CDR1 and CDR2 (germline): KGHSH, LQKENI. CDR3 amino acids: CASSKLAGEGEQYF. CDR3 sequence (DNA): TGTGCCAGCTCAAAACTAGCGGGAGAGGGCGAGCAGTACTTC.

The chain has TRBV18 and TRBJ2-1; the match to TRBD2 covers 10 bases. Looked up from germline, CDR1 is KGHSH and CDR2 is LQKENI. The CDR3 loop spans 18 amino acids. V trimming: 3 bases; J trimming: 5 bases; junction bases outside the gene matches: 13. The DNA for the CDR3 is TGTGCCAGCTCACCCGTAGCGGGAGGCCTAAAAGCTAACAATGAGCAGTTCTTC. Its protein product is CASSPVAGGLKANNEQFF.

V usage is TRBV5-1 and J usage is TRBJ2-2; D is undetermined. Germline CDR1 and CDR2: SGHRS and YFSETQ. The CDR3 spans 16 residues. The ends were cut back, 4 bases at V and 0 bases at J, with 13 bases in the middle. The CDR3 DNA follows: TGCGCCAGCAGCCCCCCAGGCACGGCGAACACCGGGGAGCTGTTTTTT. Encoded protein: CASSPPGTANTGELFF.

This sequence joins TRBV5-4 and TRBJ2-3; D unclear. This CDR3 is 12 amino acids long. Germline V CDR1 and CDR2: SGHNT, YYREEE (reference sequence). Trimming left V 1 base short and J 4 bases short, with 4 bases between. In DNA form, the CDR3 reads TGTGCCAGCAGCTTGCAATCAGATACGCAGTATTTT. Amino acid sequence: CASSLQSDTQYF.

V and J are TRBV6-5 and TRBJ1-2; D unclear. There are 15 residues in the CDR3. The germline V gene has CDR1 MNHEY and CDR2 SVGAGI. The ends were cut back, 4 bases at V and 8 bases at J, with 20 bases in the middle. The CDR3 is CASSFSAYIVGGYTF. The CDR3 nucleotides are TGTGCCAGCAGTTTTTCCGCATACATAGTGGGCGGCTACACCTTC.

This clone was seen just once. In DNA, the CDR3 is TGTGCCAGCAGCCAGGACAGGGGGTTGGGAGATACGCAGTATTTT. Protein sequence: CASSQDRGLGDTQYF. The V call is TRBV4-2, the J call TRBJ2-3, with 10 bases lining up with TRBD1. CDR3 length: 15 residues. The trim removed 3 bases at V and 5 bases at J, leaving 5 bases unmatched. The germline V gene has CDR1 LGHNA and CDR2 YNFKEQ.

The V and J genes are TRBV7-2 and TRBJ2-7; 8 nucleotides line up with TRBD2. CDR3 size: 17 residues. The germline gives CDR1 SGHTA, CDR2 FQGNSA. The V and J ends lost 1 base and 2 bases, in that order; junction bases with no gene match: 10. The CDR3 region has the DNA TGTGCCAGCAGCTTAGGATCTGCCGGGAGGGGTCCCTACGAGCAGTACTTC. Encoded protein: CASSLGSAGRGPYEQYF.